The next 10 T cell receptor beta chains were all read from a single sample in a study of blood T cell repertoires in COVID-19. The data were produced by immunoSEQ multiplex PCR, yet TCRdb's version contains in-frame clones alone and is incomplete. Of over 120,000 clones listed, more than 75% were seen once; the top ten hold 2% to 3%. The sequenced material came from peripheral blood. These receptors all come from a human donor with acute or convalescent COVID-19. The donor label of this sample is uncertain.

The chain combines TRBV9 with TRBJ2-5, with 9 bases fitting TRBD2. This CDR3 is 14 amino acids long. The germline CDR1 and CDR2 sequences are SGDLS and YYNGEE. Germline trimming cut 3 bases from V and 5 bases from J; bases unmatched to any gene: 5. CDR3 DNA: TGTGCCAGCAGCGCGCGGGGGGGCCAGGAGACCCAGTACTTC. Translating it yields CASSARGGQETQYF.

The V and J genes are TRBV9 and TRBJ1-3; D not certain. The germline V gene encodes CDR1 SGDLS and CDR2 YYNGEE. This CDR3 contains 13 residues. The V gene lost 2 bases and the J gene lost 3 bases, with 6 bases spanning the gap. CDR3 coding DNA: TGTGCCAGCAGCGTCTCCGGTGGAAACACCATATATTTT. Residues: CASSVSGGNTIYF.

This rearrangement joins TRBV28 to TRBJ1-2, with D unclear. Germline V gene data show CDR1 as MDHEN and CDR2 as SYDVKM. The V gene lost 6 bases and the J gene lost 4 bases, with 15 bases spanning the gap. This CDR3 is built from 14 residues. CDR3: CASSPQRILYGYTF. The DNA of the CDR3 is TGTGCCAGCAGCCCTCAGCGGATCCTCTATGGCTACACCTTC.

The chain joins TRBV10-3 to TRBJ1-1; D is perhaps TRBD1 (5 bases). Trimming shortened V by 6 bases and J by 4 bases, and 12 bases separated the two germline ends. Germline V gene data show CDR1 as ENHRY and CDR2 as SYGVKD. The CDR3 is 13 amino acids. CDR3 nucleotide sequence: TGTGCCATCAGCGGGAGGGACGGCACTGAAGCTTTCTTT. This encodes CAISGRDGTEAFF.

This chain connects TRBV25-1 to TRBJ2-3, with TRBD1 matching 9 bases. Germline V CDR1 and CDR2: MGHDK, SYGVNS. This CDR3 contains 13 residues. V lost 4 bases to trimming and J lost 7 bases; unmatched junction nucleotides: 3. CDR3 protein: CASSGGQGNTQYF. The CDR3 nucleotides read TGTGCCAGCAGTGGAGGACAGGGGAATACGCAGTATTTT.

The chain links TRBV28 to TRBJ2-7, with TRBD1 as a possible D gene (6 bases). The CDR3 sequence is 14 residues long. Deletions cut 0 bases from V and 0 bases from J, with 6 bases between. Per germline, CDR1 MDHEN and CDR2 SYDVKM. The CDR3 is CASSLWGASYEQYF. DNA for the CDR3: TGTGCCAGCAGTTTATGGGGGGCCTCCTACGAGCAGTACTTC.

V gene TRBV6-4 combines with J gene TRBJ2-1, with 8 positions matching TRBD2. The CDR3 is 16 residues long. The germline CDR1 and CDR2 sequences are MRHNA and SNTAGT. V lost 3 bases and J lost 4; bases outside the gene matches: 8. CDR3 loop: CASSEVGSGNYNEQFF. CDR3 nucleotides: TGTGCCAGCAGTGAGGTTGGTAGCGGGAATTACAATGAGCAGTTCTTC.

The gene calls are TRBV6-2 or TRBV6-3 and TRBJ1-2, with D maybe TRBD1 (6 bases). Trimming pared 6 bases from V and 4 bases from J, leaving 21 bases between. Germline CDR1 and CDR2: MNHEY and SVGEGT. The CDR3 is 16 amino acids. CDR3: CASSHLFTGSGYGYTF. The CDR3 bases are TGTGCCAGCAGCCACCTGTTCACAGGGTCTGGCTATGGCTACACCTTC.

CDR3 protein: CASSVGRGTGSYNEQFF. The CDR3 DNA reads as TGTGCCAGCAGCGTAGGGCGCGGAACGGGCTCCTACAATGAGCAGTTCTTC. The J gene is TRBJ2-1, the V gene TRBV9; D ambiguous. Germline values: CDR1 SGDLS, CDR2 YYNGEE. The CDR3 has 17 amino acids. Trimming took 0 bases from V and 0 from J, leaving 13 bases between them.

J is TRBJ1-1 and V is TRBV13; tentatively, D is TRBD1 (5 bases). The CDR3 is made up of 15 amino acids. Trimming took 5 bases from V and 5 from J, leaving 18 bases between them. The germline gives CDR1 PRHDT, CDR2 FYEKMQ (reference sequence). DNA for the CDR3: TGTGCCAGCAGCCTTTCCCCCGGGGGAGGAACTGAAGCTTTCTTT. Translation gives CASSLSPGGGTEAFF. The whole variable domain, filled in from reference TRBV13 and TRBJ1-1, reads AAGVIQSPRHLIKEKRETATLKCYPIPRHDTVYWYQQGPGQDPQFLISFYEKMQSDKGSIPDRFSAQQFSDYHSELNMSSLELGDSALYFCASSLSPGGGTEAFFGQGTRLTVV.